The clone carrying this T cell receptor (beta chain) has a count of ten or more. This entry belongs to a study of blood T cells in healthy people across ages. The V and J ends lost 5 bases and 4 bases respectively, with 9 bases between them. CDR1 and CDR2 from the germline V gene are SGHTA and FQGNSA. This CDR3 is built from 12 residues. Primers used in a second PCR of roughly 7 to 11 cycles were a sample-barcoded 5' primer and a J-beta primer mix. A template-switch adaptor that had 12 random nucleotides put a tag on each cDNA molecule. The study obtained at least 3 million CDR3-containing paired-end reads from every sample. TCRdb re-derived calls from the 5' RACE reads in MiXCR, one entry per CDR3 protein. The data show about 1,800,000 distinct CDR3 sequences, 28% seen once.

Sequencing used blood. The chain has TRBV7-2 and TRBJ2-7; maybe TRBD2 (5 bases). The source of this sequence is a woman under 40 in good health. The CDR3 region is CASSLTNYEQYF. The CDR3 DNA follows: TGTGCCAGCAGCCTGACTAATTACGAGCAGTACTTC.